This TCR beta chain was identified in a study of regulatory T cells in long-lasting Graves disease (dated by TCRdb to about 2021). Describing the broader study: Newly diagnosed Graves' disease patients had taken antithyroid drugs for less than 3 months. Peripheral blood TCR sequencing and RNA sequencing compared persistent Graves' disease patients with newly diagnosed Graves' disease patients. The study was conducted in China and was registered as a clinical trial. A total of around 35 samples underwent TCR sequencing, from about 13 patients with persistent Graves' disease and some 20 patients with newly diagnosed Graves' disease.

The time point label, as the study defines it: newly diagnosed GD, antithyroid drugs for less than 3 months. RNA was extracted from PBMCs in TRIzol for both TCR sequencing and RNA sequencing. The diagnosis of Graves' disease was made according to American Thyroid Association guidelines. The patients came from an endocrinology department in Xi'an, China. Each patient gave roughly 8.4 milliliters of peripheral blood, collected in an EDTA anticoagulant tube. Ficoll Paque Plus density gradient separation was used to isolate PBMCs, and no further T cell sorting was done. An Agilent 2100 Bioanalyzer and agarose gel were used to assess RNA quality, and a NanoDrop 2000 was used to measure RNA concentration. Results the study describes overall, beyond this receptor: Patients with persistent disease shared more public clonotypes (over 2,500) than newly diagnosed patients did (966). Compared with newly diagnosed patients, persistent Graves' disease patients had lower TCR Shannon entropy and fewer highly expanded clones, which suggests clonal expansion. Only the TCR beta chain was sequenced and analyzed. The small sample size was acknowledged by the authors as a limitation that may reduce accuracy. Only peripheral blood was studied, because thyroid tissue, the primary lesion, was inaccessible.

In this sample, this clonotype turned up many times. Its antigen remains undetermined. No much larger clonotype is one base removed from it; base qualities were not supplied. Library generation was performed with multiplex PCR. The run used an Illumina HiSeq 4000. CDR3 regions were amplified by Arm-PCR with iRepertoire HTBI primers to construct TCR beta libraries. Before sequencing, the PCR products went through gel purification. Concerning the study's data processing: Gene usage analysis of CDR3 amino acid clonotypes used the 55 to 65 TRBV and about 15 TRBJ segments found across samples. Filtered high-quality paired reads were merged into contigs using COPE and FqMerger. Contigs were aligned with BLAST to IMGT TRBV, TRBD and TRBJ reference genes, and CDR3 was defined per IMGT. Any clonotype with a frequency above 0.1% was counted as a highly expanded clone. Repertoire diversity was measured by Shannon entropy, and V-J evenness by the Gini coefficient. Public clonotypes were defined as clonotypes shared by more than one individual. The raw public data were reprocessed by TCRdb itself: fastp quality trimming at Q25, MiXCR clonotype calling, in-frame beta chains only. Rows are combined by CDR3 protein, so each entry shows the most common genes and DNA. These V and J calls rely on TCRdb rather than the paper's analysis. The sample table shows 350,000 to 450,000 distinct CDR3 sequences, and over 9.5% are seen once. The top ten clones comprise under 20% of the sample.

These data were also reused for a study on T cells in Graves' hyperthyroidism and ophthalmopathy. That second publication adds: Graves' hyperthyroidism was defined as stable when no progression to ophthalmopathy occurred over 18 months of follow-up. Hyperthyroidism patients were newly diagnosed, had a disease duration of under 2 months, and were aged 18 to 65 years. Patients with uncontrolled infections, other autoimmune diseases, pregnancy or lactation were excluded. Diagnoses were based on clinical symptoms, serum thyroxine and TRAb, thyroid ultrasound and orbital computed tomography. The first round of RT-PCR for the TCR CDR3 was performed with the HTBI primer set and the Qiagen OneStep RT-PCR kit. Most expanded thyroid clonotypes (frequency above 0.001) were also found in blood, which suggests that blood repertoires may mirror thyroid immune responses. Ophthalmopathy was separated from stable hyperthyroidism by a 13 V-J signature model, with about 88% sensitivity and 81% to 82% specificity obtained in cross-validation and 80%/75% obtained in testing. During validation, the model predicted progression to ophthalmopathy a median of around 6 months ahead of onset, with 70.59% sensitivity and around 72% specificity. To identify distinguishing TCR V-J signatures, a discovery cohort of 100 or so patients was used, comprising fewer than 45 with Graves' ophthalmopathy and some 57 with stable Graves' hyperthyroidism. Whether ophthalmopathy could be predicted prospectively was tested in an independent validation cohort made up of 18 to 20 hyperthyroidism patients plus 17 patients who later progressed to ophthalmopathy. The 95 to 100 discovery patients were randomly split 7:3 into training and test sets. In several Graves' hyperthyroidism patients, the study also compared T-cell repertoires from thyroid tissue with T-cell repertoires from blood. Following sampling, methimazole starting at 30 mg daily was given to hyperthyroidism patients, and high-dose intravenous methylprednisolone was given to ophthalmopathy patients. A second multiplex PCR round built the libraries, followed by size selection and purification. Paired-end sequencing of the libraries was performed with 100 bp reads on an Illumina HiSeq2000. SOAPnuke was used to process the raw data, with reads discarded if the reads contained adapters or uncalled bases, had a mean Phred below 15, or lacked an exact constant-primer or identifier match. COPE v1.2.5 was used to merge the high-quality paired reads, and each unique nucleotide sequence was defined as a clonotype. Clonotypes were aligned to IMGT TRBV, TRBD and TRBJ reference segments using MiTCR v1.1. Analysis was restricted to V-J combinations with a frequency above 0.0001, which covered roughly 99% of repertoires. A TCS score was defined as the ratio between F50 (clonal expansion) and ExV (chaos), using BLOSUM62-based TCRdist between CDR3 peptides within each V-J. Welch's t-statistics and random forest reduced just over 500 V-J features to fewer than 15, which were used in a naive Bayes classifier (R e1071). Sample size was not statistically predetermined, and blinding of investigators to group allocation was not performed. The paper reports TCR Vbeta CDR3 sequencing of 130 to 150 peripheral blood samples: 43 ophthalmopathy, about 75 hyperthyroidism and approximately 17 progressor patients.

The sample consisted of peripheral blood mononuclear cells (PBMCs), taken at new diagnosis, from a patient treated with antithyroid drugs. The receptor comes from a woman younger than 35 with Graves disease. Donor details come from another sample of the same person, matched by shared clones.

For the CDR3, the sequence is CATSAGANVLTF. The DNA reads as follows: TGTGCCACCAGTGCTGGGGCCAACGTCCTGACTTTC. In this chain, TRBV24-1 is recombined with TRBJ2-6, with no confident D gene call. There are 12 amino acids in the CDR3, from cysteine to phenylalanine inclusive. Solely the CDR3 DNA is kept, with 36 bases framed from the first base. The germline V gene yields KGHDR for CDR1 and SFDVKD for CDR2. Between the V and J ends, shortened by 5 bases and 2 bases respectively, the junction contains 0 bases.